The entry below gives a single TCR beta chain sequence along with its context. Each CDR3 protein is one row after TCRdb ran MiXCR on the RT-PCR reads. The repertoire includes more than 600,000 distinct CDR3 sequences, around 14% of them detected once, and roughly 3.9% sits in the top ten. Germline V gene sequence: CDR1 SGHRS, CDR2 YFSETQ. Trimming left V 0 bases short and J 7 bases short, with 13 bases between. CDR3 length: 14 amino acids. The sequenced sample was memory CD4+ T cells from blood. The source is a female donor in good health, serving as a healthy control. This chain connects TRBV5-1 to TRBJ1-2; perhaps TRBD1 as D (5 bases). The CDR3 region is CASSLAGQFSGYTF. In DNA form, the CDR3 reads TGCGCCAGCAGCTTGGCAGGGCAGTTTAGTGGCTACACCTTC. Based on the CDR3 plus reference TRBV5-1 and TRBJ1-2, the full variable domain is KAGVTQTPRYLIKTRGQQVTLSCSPISGHRSVSWYQQTPGQGLQFLFEYFSETQRNKGNFPGRFSGRQFSNSRSEMNVSTLELGDSALYLCASSLAGQFSGYTFGSGTRLTVV.